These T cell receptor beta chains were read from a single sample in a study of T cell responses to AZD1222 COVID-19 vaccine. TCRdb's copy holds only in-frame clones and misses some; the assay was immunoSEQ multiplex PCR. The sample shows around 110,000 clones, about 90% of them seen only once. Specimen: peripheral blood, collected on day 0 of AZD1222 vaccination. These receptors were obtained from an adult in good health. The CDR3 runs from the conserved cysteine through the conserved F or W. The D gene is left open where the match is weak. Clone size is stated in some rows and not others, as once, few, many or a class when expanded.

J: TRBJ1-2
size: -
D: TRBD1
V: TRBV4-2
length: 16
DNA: TGTGCCAGCAGCCAAGATTTTGGCAGGGGGAACTATGGCTACACCTTC
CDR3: CASSQDFGRGNYGYTF

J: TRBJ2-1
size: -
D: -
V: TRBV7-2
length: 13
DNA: TGTGCCAGCAGCTCCCCGGGGAGGTCGGCCCGGTTCTTC
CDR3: CASSSPGRSARFF

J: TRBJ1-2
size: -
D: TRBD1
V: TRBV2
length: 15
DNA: TGTGCCAGCAGTGAAGGACAGGGATTTAACTATGGCTACACCTTC
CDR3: CASSEGQGFNYGYTF

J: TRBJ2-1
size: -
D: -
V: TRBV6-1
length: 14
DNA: TGTGCCAGCAGTGAATGGCTTACCTACAATGAGCAGTTCTTC
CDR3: CASSEWLTYNEQFF

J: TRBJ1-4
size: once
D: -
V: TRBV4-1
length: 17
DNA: TGCGCCAGCAGCCCCGGTGGCAGGGGAGGCACTAATGAAAAACTGTTTTTT
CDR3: CASSPGGRGGTNEKLFF

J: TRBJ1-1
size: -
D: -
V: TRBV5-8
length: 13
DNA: TGTGCCAGCAGCTTGGAGACCAACACTGAAGCTTTCTTT
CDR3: CASSLETNTEAFF

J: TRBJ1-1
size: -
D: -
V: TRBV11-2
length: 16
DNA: TGTGCCAGCAGCTTAGATCTGGTCTCGTTGACAGCTGGAGCTTTCTTT
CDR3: CASSLDLVSLTAGAFF

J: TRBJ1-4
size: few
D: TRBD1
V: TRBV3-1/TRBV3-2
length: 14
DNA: TGTGCCAGCAGCGTACAGGGGTGGGGTGAAAAACTGTTTTTT
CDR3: CASSVQGWGEKLFF

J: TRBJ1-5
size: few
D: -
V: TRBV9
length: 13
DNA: TGTGCCAGCAGCGTAAGCGGAACGCAGCCCCAGCATTTT
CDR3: CASSVSGTQPQHF

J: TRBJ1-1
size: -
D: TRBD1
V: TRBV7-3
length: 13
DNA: TGTGCCAGCAGTCAAAGGACAGGGACTGAAGCTTTCTTT
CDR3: CASSQRTGTEAFF

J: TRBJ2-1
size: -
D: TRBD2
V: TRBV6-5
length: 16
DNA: TGTGCCAGCAGTTACGGGAGCGGGGGGCCTTACAATGAGCAGTTCTTC
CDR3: CASSYGSGGPYNEQFF

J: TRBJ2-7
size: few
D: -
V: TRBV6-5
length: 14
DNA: TGTGCCAGCAGCCCCCATGGGGTCGGCTACGAGCAGTACTTC
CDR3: CASSPHGVGYEQYF

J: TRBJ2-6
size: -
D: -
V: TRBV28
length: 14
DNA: TGTGCCAGCAGTGAAAGGGTTGGGGCCAACGTCCTGACTTTC
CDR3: CASSERVGANVLTF

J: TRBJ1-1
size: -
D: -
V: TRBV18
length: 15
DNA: TGTGCCAGCTCACTCTCGAGGACACCGAACACTGAAGCTTTCTTT
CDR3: CASSLSRTPNTEAFF

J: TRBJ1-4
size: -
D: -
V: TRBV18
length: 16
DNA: TGTGCCAGCTCACCACAGGAGGATATGGCTAATGAAAAACTGTTTTTT
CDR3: CASSPQEDMANEKLFF